Each of the 5 T cell receptor beta chains below was sequenced from the same sample in a study of Ad26.COV2.S vaccination and SARS-CoV-2 variants (dated by TCRdb to 2020 to 2022). The meaning of the sample's treatment or condition label: roughly 18 received Ad26.COV2.S at low or high dose, single or two shots; about five received placebo; per-sample allocation not given. For vaccine and placebo recipients, repertoires were sequenced using samples collected on day 63 after the first injection. To prepare the library, the immunoSEQ multiplex PCR assay was applied. What TCRdb holds here is the immuneACCESS table cut down to in-frame rearrangements. Part of the clones is not present; checked against another copy, under half of the missing clones reflect an unresolved V gene, and the others are unexplained. Counted in this sample were hundreds of thousands of clones; about nine tenths of them appeared once. The leading ten clones occupy 9% to 15% of the sample.

Source: peripheral blood, taken in a trial of Ad26.COV2.S vaccine versus placebo. These TCRs come from a person aged 18-65 years who received the Ad26.COV2.S COVID-19 vaccine or a placebo.

This clone occurred once. The chain couples TRBV19 to TRBJ1-1; D is ambiguous. Germline assignment: CDR1 LNHDA and CDR2 SQIVND (reference sequence). V lost 0 bases, J lost 5 bases, and 13 bases lay in between. The CDR3 is 15 residues long. The CDR3 region is CASSIEGSRGTEAFF. As DNA, the CDR3 is TGTGCCAGTAGTATAGAAGGTTCAAGAGGGACTGAAGCTTTCTTT.

The V call is TRBV5-1, the J call TRBJ1-1; no reliable D call. The germline V and J ends were trimmed by 4 bases and 2 bases, with 12 bases remaining between them. CDR3 length: 14 residues. The V gene's germline CDR1 is SGHRS and CDR2 YFSETQ. The CDR3 coding sequence is TGCGCCAGCAGCCAGAACAGCGTCAACACTGAAGCTTTCTTT. It translates to CASSQNSVNTEAFF.

This clone was counted a few times. The chain carries TRBV19 and TRBJ1-5; possibly TRBD1 for D (5 bases). The CDR3 has 13 amino acids. Germline CDR1 reads LNHDA; CDR2 reads SQIVND (reference sequence). V gave up 5 bases and J gave up 2 bases, with 7 bases separating them. CDR3 residues: CASSSTGNQPQHF. The CDR3, as DNA: TGTGCCAGTAGTTCGACAGGCAATCAGCCCCAGCATTTT.

The rearrangement uses TRBV5-1 and TRBJ2-7, with TRBD1 identical over 8 bases. This CDR3 has 15 amino acids. V shed 1 base, J shed 6 bases, and the junction held 9 bases outside the gene matches. In germline, CDR1 is SGHRS, CDR2 YFSETQ. Here the CDR3 DNA reads TGCGCCAGCAGCTTGACGGGACAGGATTATTCCGAGCAGTACTTC. As protein: CASSLTGQDYSEQYF.

A remark on this clone: The identical CDR3 is also encoded by other nucleotide sequences in the sample. The chain is built from TRBV11-2 and TRBJ2-2; D is undetermined. V lost 5 bases and J 6 bases, leaving 13 bases between the germline ends. CDR1 SGHAT and CDR2 FQNNGV come from the germline V gene. The CDR3 length is 14 residues. CDR3 coding DNA: TGTGCCAGCAGCACCGGAGTATTGTCCGGGGAGCTGTTTTTT. This codes for CASSTGVLSGELFF.